This is a list of T cell receptor beta chains from one sample in a study of blood T cell repertoires in COVID-19. The method was immunoSEQ multiplex PCR; TCRdb's version includes in-frame clones alone and lacks a portion of them. The sample records around 140,000 clones, around 80% being singletons. Sequencing was carried out using PBMCs or T cells enriched from blood (not recorded which). These receptors came from a man aged 35 to 55 with acute COVID-19. CDR3s include the opening cysteine and the closing phenylalanine or tryptophan. The D gene is left open where the match is weak. The size of a clone is reported for some rows only, either as once, few or many, or as a class for expanded clones.

D,size,J,V,DNA,CDR3
NA,once,TRBJ1-6,TRBV19,TGTGCCAGTAGTGGGGGGGAATCACCCCTCCACTTT,CASSGGESPLHF
TRBD1,NA,TRBJ1-3,TRBV30,TGTGCCTGGAGACAGGGGGGAAACACCATATATTTT,CAWRQGGNTIYF
NA,NA,TRBJ1-3,TRBV11-2,TGTGCCAGCAGCTTAGGGGCTGGCCACGATGATTTT,CASSLGAGHDDF
NA,NA,TRBJ2-2,TRBV19,TGTGCCAGTAGACCGGACAGATCCTCGAACACCGGGGAGCTGTTTTTT,CASRPDRSSNTGELFF
NA,NA,TRBJ2-7,TRBV10-3,TGTGCCATCAGTGTACAGGGTGGGGCCTACGAGCAGTACTTC,CAISVQGGAYEQYF
NA,NA,TRBJ2-1,TRBV16,TGTGCCAGCAGCCAATCCTACGGGAATGAGCAGTTCTTC,CASSQSYGNEQFF
TRBD2,once,TRBJ2-5,TRBV7-3,TGTGCCAGCAGCTTAAACGGGGGGGCCGTAGAGACCCAGTACTTC,CASSLNGGAVETQYF
TRBD2,NA,TRBJ2-2,TRBV28,TGTGCCAGCAGTTTCTTACTAGCGGGAGGACCCGGGGAGCTGTTTTTT,CASSFLLAGGPGELFF
TRBD1,NA,TRBJ1-4,TRBV12-3/TRBV12-4,TGTGCCAGCAGTTCACAGGGGACGGAAAAACTGTTTTTT,CASSSQGTEKLFF
TRBD1,NA,TRBJ1-6,TRBV29-1,TGCAGCGTTTCGGGACAGGGCACCGATTCACCCCTCCACTTT,CSVSGQGTDSPLHF
NA,NA,TRBJ2-1,TRBV27,TGTGCCAGCAGTCCTGGCCAGGTTTCCTACAATGAGCAGTTCTTC,CASSPGQVSYNEQFF
NA,NA,TRBJ1-1,TRBV7-9,TGTGCCAGCAGCCGGACTGCCATGGGAGGCACTGAAGCTTTCTTT,CASSRTAMGGTEAFF
NA,NA,TRBJ2-5,TRBV2,TGTGCCAGCAGTGTAGCGAGGGAGACCCAGTACTTC,CASSVARETQYF
NA,NA,TRBJ2-2,TRBV4-2,TGTGCCAGCAGCCCCCGCGAGGCCGGGGAGCTGTTTTTT,CASSPREAGELFF
NA,NA,TRBJ2-7,TRBV7-2,TGTGCCAGCAGCGCGGGCCAGCGATCCTACGAGCAGTACTTC,CASSAGQRSYEQYF
TRBD2,once,TRBJ2-1,TRBV5-1,TGCGCCAGCAGCTCGACAGCGGGGGTAGAGGGCAATGAGCAGTTCTTC,CASSSTAGVEGNEQFF
TRBD2,once,TRBJ2-5,TRBV25-1,TGTGCCAGCAGTTTTAGCGGGGGGGCCCAGGAGACCCAGTACTTC,CASSFSGGAQETQYF
NA,NA,TRBJ1-1,TRBV5-1,TGCGCCAGCAGCTTGGAGGCAGGGGCAGGTGAAGCTTTCTTT,CASSLEAGAGEAFF
NA,NA,TRBJ2-2,TRBV24-1,TGTGCCACCAGTCGAGAGGGAACCGGGGAGCTGTTTTTT,CATSREGTGELFF
NA,NA,TRBJ2-2,TRBV10-3,TGTGCCATCAGTGAAAGGGAGTCAGGTACCGGGGAGCTGTTTTTT,CAISERESGTGELFF
TRBD1,few,TRBJ2-5,TRBV6-5,TGTGCCAGCAGTTCCCTTCAGGGGGCGGGGGAGACCCAGTACTTC,CASSSLQGAGETQYF
NA,NA,TRBJ1-1,TRBV19,TGTGCCAGTAGAGAAAACAGGGAGGGAACTGAAGCTTTCTTT,CASRENREGTEAFF
NA,NA,TRBJ2-2,TRBV11-3,TGTGCCAGCAGCTCCTCCGGAGGGGACGGGGAGCTGTTTTTT,CASSSSGGDGELFF
NA,once,TRBJ2-3,TRBV20-1,TGCAGTGCCGCACTAGCAGATACGCAGTATTTT,CSAALADTQYF
NA,NA,TRBJ2-7,TRBV2,TGTGCCAGCAGTGAAACTAGTGGCAGCTACGAGCAGTACTTC,CASSETSGSYEQYF
NA,NA,TRBJ1-2,TRBV28,TGTGCCACCGGAGAGGCCTATGGCTACACCTTC,CATGEAYGYTF
NA,NA,TRBJ2-7,TRBV28,TGTGCCAGCGTTTCTTTTGGAGGCGAGCAGTACTTC,CASVSFGGEQYF
NA,once,TRBJ2-2,TRBV7-3,TGTGCCAGCAGCCCTAACACCGGGGAGCTGTTTTTT,CASSPNTGELFF
TRBD2,NA,TRBJ2-5,TRBV10-1,TGCGCCAGCAGTGAAATAGCGGGGGCTCAAGAGACCCAGTACTTC,CASSEIAGAQETQYF
NA,NA,TRBJ2-1,TRBV4-1,TGCGCCAGCAGCCCCCAGGGTGATGAGCAGTTCTTC,CASSPQGDEQFF
TRBD2,NA,TRBJ2-1,TRBV15,TGTGCCACCAGCATGACTAGCGGGAAAGCGAATGAGCAGTTCTTC,CATSMTSGKANEQFF
TRBD1,NA,TRBJ2-2,TRBV7-6,TGTGCCAGCAGCTCAGGGACAGGGCAAGCCGGGGAGCTGTTTTTT,CASSSGTGQAGELFF
TRBD1,NA,TRBJ1-1,TRBV19,TGTGCCAGTAGCCTGACAGGGGATACTGAAGCTTTCTTT,CASSLTGDTEAFF
TRBD2,NA,TRBJ2-7,TRBV5-1,TGCGCCAGCATGCTTGGATCGGGGGGAAACTCCTACGAGCAGTACTTC,CASMLGSGGNSYEQYF
NA,NA,TRBJ2-4,TRBV27,TGTGCCAGCAGTCGGAGGGATTCTGTGGGCATTCAGTACTTC,CASSRRDSVGIQYF
TRBD2,few,TRBJ2-1,TRBV9,TGTGCCAGCAGCGGCTCCCCGACTAGCGGGGGGGCATCGTACAATGAGCAGTTCTTC,CASSGSPTSGGASYNEQFF
NA,NA,TRBJ2-1,TRBV6-5,TGTGCCAGCAGTCGGGAGAGGGATGAGCAGTTCTTC,CASSRERDEQFF